Following are 10 T cell receptor beta chains from one sample sequenced in a study of blood T cell repertoires in COVID-19. TCRdb's copy holds only in-frame clones and misses some; the assay was immunoSEQ multiplex PCR. The sample has some 270,000 clones, 85% to 95% seen once. Sequencing input: PBMCs or T cells enriched from blood (not recorded which). The receptors stem from a middle-aged man who had been exposed to COVID-19.

This rearrangement joins TRBV5-1 to TRBJ2-1, with D tentatively TRBD2 (5 bases). The V gene's germline CDR1 is SGHRS and CDR2 YFSETQ. V lost 2 bases to trimming and J lost 4 bases, with 25 bases between them. The CDR3 spans 19 residues. CDR3 sequence reads: CASSFRSSENDPKYNEQFF. In DNA form, the CDR3 reads TGCGCCAGCAGCTTCAGGAGTAGCGAAAACGACCCTAAATACAATGAGCAGTTCTTC.

The chain joins TRBV14 to TRBJ2-7; 8 bases are a match to TRBD1. The germline V gene encodes CDR1 SGHDN and CDR2 FVKESK. Trimming took 4 bases from V and 2 from J; bases not matched to a gene: 7. The CDR3 runs 15 residues. Here the CDR3 DNA reads TGTGCCAGCAGCCTCAAGGGACAGGTGACCTACGAGCAGTACTTC. It specifies CASSLKGQVTYEQYF.

This clone showed up just once. The chain is built from TRBV28 and TRBJ1-4; D may be TRBD1 (5 bases). Trimming removed 3 bases at V and 6 bases at J, with 11 bases between. In germline, CDR1 is MDHEN, CDR2 SYDVKM. The CDR3 extends over 14 amino acids. The CDR3 nucleotides read TGTGCCAGCAGTTTGCCCGGAGGGGATGAAAAACTGTTTTTT. It encodes CASSLPGGDEKLFF.

The chain couples TRBV5-1 to TRBJ1-2, with D tentatively TRBD1 (6 bases). Germline V lookup: CDR1 SGHRS, CDR2 YFSETQ. The CDR3 runs 13 residues. V shed 4 bases and J shed 6 bases, with 13 bases lying between them. CDR3 nucleotides: TGCGCCAGCAGCGTACAACAGGGTGATGGCTACACCTTC. Amino acid sequence: CASSVQQGDGYTF.

The rearrangement links TRBV12-3 or TRBV12-4 to TRBJ1-2; 8 bases align to TRBD1. With V trimmed by 6 bases and J by 6 bases, 6 bases remained unmatched. The CDR3 length is 13 residues. The CDR3 coding sequence is TGTGCCAGCAGGGGACAGGAATTGGATGGCTACACCTTC. Protein sequence: CASRGQELDGYTF.

V and J are TRBV11-3 and TRBJ2-7; a weak D match, TRBD2 (6 bases). The CDR3 contains 14 residues. Trimming removed 5 bases at V and 4 bases at J, with 15 bases between. Germline V gene data show CDR1 as SGHNT and CDR2 as YENEEA. The CDR3 bases are TGTGCCAGCAGCCCCCCGGGGGAGGAGTACGAGCAGTACTTC. It translates to CASSPPGEEYEQYF.

The chain joins TRBV27 to TRBJ1-5; D possibly corresponds to TRBD1 (6 bases). V dropped 7 bases and J dropped 7 bases, with 20 bases sitting between them. The CDR3 is made up of 15 amino acids. Germline lookup yields CDR1 MNHEY and CDR2 SMNVEV (reference sequence). The CDR3 nucleotides are TGTGCCAGCAAAAAGGACAGAGTTGAGGGGCAGCCCCAGCATTTT. Translated: CASKKDRVEGQPQHF.

The chain is built from TRBV9 and TRBJ1-4; 10 nucleotides line up with TRBD1. Germline loops: CDR1 SGDLS, CDR2 YYNGEE. The CDR3 runs 19 residues. V lost 0 bases, J lost 10 bases, and 18 bases stayed unmatched. The CDR3 protein is CASSVAPKMTGGDRVKLFF. CDR3 in DNA: TGTGCCAGCAGCGTAGCCCCGAAAATGACAGGGGGCGATCGGGTAAAACTGTTTTTT.

This clone appeared a few times. The gene calls are TRBV6-2 or TRBV6-3 and TRBJ2-7; TRBD2 matches at 8 bases. V was pared by 5 bases and J by 0 bases, with 6 bases of the junction left unmatched. This CDR3 region has 15 residues. Looked up from germline, CDR1 is MNHEY and CDR2 is SVGEGT. DNA of the CDR3: TGTGCCAGCAGTCGCCCGGGACTAGACTCCTACGAGCAGTACTTC. Protein: CASSRPGLDSYEQYF.

The chain couples TRBV5-4 to TRBJ2-1; 15 bases match TRBD2. CDR3 length: 16 amino acids. J lost 8 bases, V lost 3 bases, and 6 bases had no gene match. Germline V CDR1 and CDR2: SGHNT, YYREEE (reference sequence). The CDR3 nucleotides read TGTGCCAGCAGCTCTTCCGGGACTAGCGGGAGGTATGAGCAGTTCTTC. Protein sequence: CASSSSGTSGRYEQFF.